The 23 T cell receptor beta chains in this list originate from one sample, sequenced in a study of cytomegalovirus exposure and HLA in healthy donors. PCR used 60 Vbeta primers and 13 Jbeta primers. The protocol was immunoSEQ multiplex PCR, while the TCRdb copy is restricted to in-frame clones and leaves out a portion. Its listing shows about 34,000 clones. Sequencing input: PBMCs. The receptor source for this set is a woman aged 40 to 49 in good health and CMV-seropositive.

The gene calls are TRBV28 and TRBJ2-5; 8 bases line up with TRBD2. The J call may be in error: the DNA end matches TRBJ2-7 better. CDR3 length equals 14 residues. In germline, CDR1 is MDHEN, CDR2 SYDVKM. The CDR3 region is CASSFAGGAYEQYF. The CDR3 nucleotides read TGTGCCAGCAGTTTCGCCGGGGGGGCCTACGAGCAGTACTTC.

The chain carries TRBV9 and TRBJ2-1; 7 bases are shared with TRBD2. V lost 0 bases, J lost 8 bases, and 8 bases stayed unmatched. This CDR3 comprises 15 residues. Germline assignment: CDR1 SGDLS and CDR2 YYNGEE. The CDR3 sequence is CASSVGGLVLDEQFF. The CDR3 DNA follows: TGTGCCAGCAGCGTAGGAGGACTAGTATTGGATGAGCAGTTCTTC.

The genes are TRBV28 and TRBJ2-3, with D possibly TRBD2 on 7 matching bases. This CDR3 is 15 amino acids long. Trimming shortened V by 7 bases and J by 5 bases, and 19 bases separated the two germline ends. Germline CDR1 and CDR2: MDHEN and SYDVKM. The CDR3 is CASTGRGRGGDTQYF. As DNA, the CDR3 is TGTGCCAGCACCGGAAGGGGGAGGGGGGGAGATACGCAGTATTTT. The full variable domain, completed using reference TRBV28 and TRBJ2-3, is DVKVTQSSRYLVKRTGEKVFLECVQDMDHENMFWYRQDPGLGLRLIYFSYDVKMKEKGDIPEGYSVSREKKERFSLILESASTNQTSMYLCASTGRGRGGDTQYFGPGTRLTVL.

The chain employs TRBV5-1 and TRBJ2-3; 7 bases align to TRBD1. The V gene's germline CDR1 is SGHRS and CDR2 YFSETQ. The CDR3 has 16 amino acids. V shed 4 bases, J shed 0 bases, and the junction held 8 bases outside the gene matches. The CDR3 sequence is CASSTGTVSSTDTQYF. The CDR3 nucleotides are TGCGCCAGCAGCACTGGGACAGTGTCTAGCACAGATACGCAGTATTTT.

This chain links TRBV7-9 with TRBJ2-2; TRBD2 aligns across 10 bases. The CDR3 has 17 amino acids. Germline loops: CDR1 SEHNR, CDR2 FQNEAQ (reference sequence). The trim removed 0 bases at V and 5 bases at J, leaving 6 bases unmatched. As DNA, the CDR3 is TGTGCCAGCAGCTTAGCCCCTCCTAGCGGGAGAACCGGGGAGCTGTTTTTT. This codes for CASSLAPPSGRTGELFF.

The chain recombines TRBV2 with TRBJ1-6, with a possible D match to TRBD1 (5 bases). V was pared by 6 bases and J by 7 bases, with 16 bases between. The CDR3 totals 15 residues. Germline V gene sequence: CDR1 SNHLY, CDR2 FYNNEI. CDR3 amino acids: CASREQERANSPLHF. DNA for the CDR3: TGTGCCAGCAGAGAACAGGAAAGAGCAAATTCACCCCTCCACTTT.

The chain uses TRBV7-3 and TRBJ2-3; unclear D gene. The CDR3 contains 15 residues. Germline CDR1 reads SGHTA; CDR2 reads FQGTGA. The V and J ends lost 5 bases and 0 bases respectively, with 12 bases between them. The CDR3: CASSLTVSSTDTQYF. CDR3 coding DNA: TGTGCCAGCAGCCTCACAGTCTCTAGCACAGATACGCAGTATTTT.

The CDR3 DNA sequence: TGTGCCAGCTCACCGTACACCAGGTCGGATGGGGAGCTGTTTTTT. Its translation is CASSPYTRSDGELFF. J is TRBJ2-2 and V is TRBV18, with D hard to call. Germline CDR1 is KGHSH and CDR2 is LQKENI. Between the trimmed V and J ends, which lost 3 bases and 8 bases, there was a span of 16 bases. The CDR3 has 15 amino acids.

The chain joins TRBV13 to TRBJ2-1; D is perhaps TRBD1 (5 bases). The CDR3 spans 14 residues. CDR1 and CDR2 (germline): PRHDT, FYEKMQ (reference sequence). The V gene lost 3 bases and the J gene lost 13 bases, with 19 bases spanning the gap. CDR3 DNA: TGTGCCAGCAGCTTTAGGACACTACAAGGTGTCCAGTTCTTC. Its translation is CASSFRTLQGVQFF.

CDR3 amino acids: CASSRDIGGNEQFF. Written as DNA, the CDR3 is TGTGCCAGCTCACGGGACATTGGAGGCAATGAGCAGTTCTTC. This chain uses TRBV18 with TRBJ2-1; weak D call: TRBD1 (6 bases). V was pared by 4 bases and J by 6 bases, with 13 bases between. The germline V gene encodes CDR1 KGHSH and CDR2 LQKENI. This CDR3 has 14 residues.

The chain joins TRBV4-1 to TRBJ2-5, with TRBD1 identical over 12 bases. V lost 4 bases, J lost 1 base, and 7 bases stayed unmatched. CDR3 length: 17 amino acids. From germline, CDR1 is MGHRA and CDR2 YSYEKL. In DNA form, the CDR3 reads TGCGCCAGCAGCCCCCTCCCGGGACAGGGGGCCCAAGAGACCCAGTACTTC. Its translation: CASSPLPGQGAQETQYF.

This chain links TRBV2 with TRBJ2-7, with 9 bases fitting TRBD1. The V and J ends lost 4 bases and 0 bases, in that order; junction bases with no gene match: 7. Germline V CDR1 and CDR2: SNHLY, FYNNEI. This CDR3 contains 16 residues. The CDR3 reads CASSVGPGQGSYEQYF. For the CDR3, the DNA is TGTGCCAGCAGTGTTGGCCCGGGACAGGGCTCCTACGAGCAGTACTTC.

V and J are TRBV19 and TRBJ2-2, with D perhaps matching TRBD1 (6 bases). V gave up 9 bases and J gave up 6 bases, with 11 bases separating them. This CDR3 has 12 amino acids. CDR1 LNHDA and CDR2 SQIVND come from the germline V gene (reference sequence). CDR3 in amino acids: CASRQVAGELFF. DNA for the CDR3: TGTGCCAGCCGACAGGTAGCCGGGGAGCTGTTTTTT.

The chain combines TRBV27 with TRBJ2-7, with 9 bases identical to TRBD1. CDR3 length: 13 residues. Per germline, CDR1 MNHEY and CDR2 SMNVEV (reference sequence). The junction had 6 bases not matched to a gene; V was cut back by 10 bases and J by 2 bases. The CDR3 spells CATIGTGPYEQYF. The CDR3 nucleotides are TGTGCCACCATTGGGACAGGGCCCTACGAGCAGTACTTC.

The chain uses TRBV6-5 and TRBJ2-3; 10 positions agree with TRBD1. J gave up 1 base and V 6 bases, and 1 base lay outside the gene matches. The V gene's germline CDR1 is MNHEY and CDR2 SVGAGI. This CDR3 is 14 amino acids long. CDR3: CASRGTGGTDTQYF. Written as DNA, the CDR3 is TGTGCCAGCAGGGGGACAGGGGGCACAGATACGCAGTATTTT.

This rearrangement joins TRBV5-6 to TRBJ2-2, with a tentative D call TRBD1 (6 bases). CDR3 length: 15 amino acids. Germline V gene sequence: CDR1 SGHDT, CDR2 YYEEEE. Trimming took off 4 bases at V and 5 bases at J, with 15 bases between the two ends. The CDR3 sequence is CASSNLLQGTGELFF. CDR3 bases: TGTGCCAGCAGCAATCTTTTACAGGGAACCGGGGAGCTGTTTTTT.

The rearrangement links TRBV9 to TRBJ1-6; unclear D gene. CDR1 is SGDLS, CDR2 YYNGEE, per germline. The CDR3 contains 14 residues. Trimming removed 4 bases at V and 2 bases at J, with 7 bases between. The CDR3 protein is CASSTQAYNSPLHF. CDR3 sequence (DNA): TGTGCCAGCAGCACCCAGGCCTATAATTCACCCCTCCACTTT.

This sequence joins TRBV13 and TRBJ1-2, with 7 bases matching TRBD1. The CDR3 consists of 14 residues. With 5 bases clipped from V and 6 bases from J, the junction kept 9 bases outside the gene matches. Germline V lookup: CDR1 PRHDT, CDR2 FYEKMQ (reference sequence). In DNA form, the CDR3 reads TGTGCCAGCAGCACTACGACAGGGAAGCATGGCTACACCTTC. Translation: CASSTTTGKHGYTF.

The CDR3 DNA is TGTGCCATCAGTGAAAGTGAGGGGGTCCCCTCTGGAAACACCATATATTTT. The encoded protein is CAISESEGVPSGNTIYF. The chain links TRBV10-3 to TRBJ1-3, with D perhaps matching TRBD1 (6 bases). Germline CDR1 reads ENHRY; CDR2 reads SYGVKD. CDR3 size: 17 residues. Trimming shortened V by 3 bases and J by 0 bases, and 15 bases separated the two germline ends.

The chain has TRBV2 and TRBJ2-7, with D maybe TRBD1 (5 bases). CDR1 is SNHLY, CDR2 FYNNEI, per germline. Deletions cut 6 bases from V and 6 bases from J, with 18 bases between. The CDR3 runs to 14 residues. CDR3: CASSNFRETIEQYF. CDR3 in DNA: TGTGCCAGCAGCAATTTCAGGGAAACTATCGAGCAGTACTTC.

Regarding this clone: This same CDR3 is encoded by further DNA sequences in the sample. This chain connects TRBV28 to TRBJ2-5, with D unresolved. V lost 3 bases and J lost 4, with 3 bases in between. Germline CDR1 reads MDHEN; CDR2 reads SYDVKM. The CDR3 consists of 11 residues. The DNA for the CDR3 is TGTGCCAGCAGTTTTCGAGAGACCCAGTACTTC. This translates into CASSFRETQYF.

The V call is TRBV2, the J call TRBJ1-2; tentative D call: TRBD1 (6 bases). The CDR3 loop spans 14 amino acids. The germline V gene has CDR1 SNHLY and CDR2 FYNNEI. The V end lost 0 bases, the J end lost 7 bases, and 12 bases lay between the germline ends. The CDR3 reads CASSEAKQGSGYTF. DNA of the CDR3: TGTGCCAGCAGTGAAGCAAAACAGGGTAGTGGCTACACCTTC. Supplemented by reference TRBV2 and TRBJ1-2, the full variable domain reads EPEVTQTPSHQVTQMGQEVILRCVPISNHLYFYWYRQILGQKVEFLVSFYNNEISEKSEIFDDQFSVERPDGSNFTLKIRSTKLEDSAMYFCASSEAKQGSGYTFGSGTRLTVV.

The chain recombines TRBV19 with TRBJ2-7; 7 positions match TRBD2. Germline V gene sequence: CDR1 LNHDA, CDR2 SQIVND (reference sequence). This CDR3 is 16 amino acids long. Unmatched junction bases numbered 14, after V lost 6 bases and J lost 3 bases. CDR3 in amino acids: CASRGGNFNLGYEQYF. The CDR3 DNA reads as TGTGCCAGTAGGGGGGGGAACTTCAATCTGGGCTACGAGCAGTACTTC.